The 18 T cell receptor beta chains reported below all come from one sample, sequenced in a study of CD8+CD57+ T cells in acquired aplastic anemia. Sequencing was done on patients that had shown CD8+CD57+ cell expansion by flow cytometry. The use of genomic DNA as template underpinned the TCR beta VDJ and CDR3 profiling. Using its own MiXCR run on the reads, TCRdb lists one record per CDR3 protein. The sample lists 200,000 to 300,000 distinct CDR3 sequences; around 46% were seen once. The sequenced sample consisted of sorted CD4+, CD8+, or CD8+CD57+ T cells (not recorded which) from PBMCs. These TCRs come from a human donor with aplastic anemia.

Concerning this clonotype itself: One junction end does not reproduce the germline sequence, and a read error may be involved. The chain carries TRBV13 and TRBJ2-1, with 9 nucleotides matching TRBD2. The CDR3 has 15 residues. Germline V gene sequence: CDR1 PRHDT, CDR2 FYEKMQ (reference sequence). The CDR3 coding sequence is TGTGCCAGCAGCTTAGAAGGCGGGGGGGCGCATGAGCAGTCCTTC. Translated, it gives CASSLEGGGAHEQSF.

Concerning this clonotype: A much larger clone lies a single base off, so this may be a read error. This rearrangement joins TRBV11-2 to TRBJ1-1; tentative D call: TRBD1 (6 bases). Germline V gives CDR1 SGHAT, CDR2 FQNNGV. CDR3 length equals 16 residues. In DNA form, the CDR3 reads TGTGCCAGCGGCTTAGAGGGTCCGGGGGCCGGCACTGAAGCTTTCTTT. This gives the protein CASGLEGPGAGTEAFF.

This clonotype was detected many times. The V and J genes are TRBV4-3 and TRBJ1-5, with D maybe TRBD1 (6 bases). Germline loops: CDR1 LGHNA, CDR2 YSLEER. CDR3 length: 15 amino acids. V lost 0 bases and J lost 4, with 10 bases in between. The CDR3 DNA reads TGCGCCAGCAGCCAAGATCTCAGGGGTAATCAGCCCCAGCATTTT. Its translation: CASSQDLRGNQPQHF.

This clonotype was observed at least ten times. The V call is TRBV12-3 or TRBV12-4, the J call TRBJ1-6; D gene ambiguous. V was shortened by 1 base and J by 9 bases, with 16 bases between the two germline ends. The CDR3 sequence is 16 residues long. CDR3 nucleotides: TGTGCCAGCAGTTTAGGTGTGCACCCGACGACTTCACCCCTCCACTTT. It yields the protein CASSLGVHPTTSPLHF.

In its sample, this clonotype was seen a few times. This chain links TRBV20-1 with TRBJ2-3; 11 bases agree with TRBD1. Trimming removed 0 bases from V and 6 bases from J; junction bases left unmatched: 8. Germline CDR1 is DFQATT and CDR2 is SNEGSKA (reference sequence). The CDR3 length is 16 residues. The CDR3 region has the DNA TGCAGTGCTAGAGAAAGGACAGGGGGCGCGATTGATACGCAGTATTTT. As protein: CSARERTGGAIDTQYF.

The chain uses TRBV30 and TRBJ1-2; D ambiguous. The CDR3 loop spans 12 amino acids. Germline V gene data show CDR1 as GTSNPN and CDR2 as SVGIG (reference sequence). V lost 4 bases and J 4 bases, leaving 10 bases between the germline ends. CDR3 sequence reads: CAWKAGLYGYTF. The CDR3 DNA sequence: TGTGCCTGGAAAGCGGGTCTCTATGGCTACACCTTC.

In this sample, this clonotype turned up many times. The chain couples TRBV7-8 to TRBJ2-1; D gene ambiguous. The CDR3 spans 11 residues. The V end lost 5 bases, the J end lost 9 bases, and 8 bases lay between the germline ends. Germline assignment: CDR1 SGHVS and CDR2 FQNEAQ. This CDR3 is CASSPSSEQFF. The DNA of the CDR3 is TGTGCCAGCAGCCCCTCAAGTGAGCAGTTCTTC.

This clonotype was seen a handful of times. This sequence joins TRBV27 and TRBJ1-1; TRBD1 might be the D (6 bases). CDR3 length equals 16 residues. V was pared by 2 bases and J by 1 base, with 14 bases between. In germline, CDR1 is MNHEY, CDR2 SMNVEV (reference sequence). The CDR3 nucleotides are TGTGCCAGCAGTTTAAGGGCGGCAGGGGAGAACACTGAAGCTTTCTTT. Translation gives CASSLRAAGENTEAFF.

Remarks on this clonotype: A read error is possible here, since a much larger clone lies one base away. The V and J genes are TRBV2 and TRBJ2-2; the D is unclear. Germline CDR1 reads SNHLY; CDR2 reads FYNNEI. The length of the CDR3 is 13 residues. Trimming removed 2 bases from V and 2 bases from J, with 3 bases in between. CDR3 region: CASSERNTGELFF. CDR3 DNA: TGTGCCAGCAGTGAAAGAAACACCGGGGAGCTGTTTTTT.

In the case of this clonotype: Compared with germline, one end of the junction differs, possibly owing to a read error. The chain joins TRBV25-1 to TRBJ2-5; the D gene is possibly TRBD2 (6 bases). Per germline, CDR1 MGHDK and CDR2 SYGVNS. The CDR3 sequence is 15 residues long. DNA for the CDR3: TGTGCCACCAGTGATTCCCGGGACTACCAAGAGACCCAGTACTTC. Translated, it gives CATSDSRDYQETQYF.

The J gene is TRBJ1-2, the V gene TRBV5-1; tentative D call: TRBD1 (5 bases). The CDR3 contains 16 residues. Germline CDR1 reads SGHRS; CDR2 reads YFSETQ. V was trimmed by 4 bases and J by 8 bases, leaving 24 bases between them. CDR3 protein: CASSPDFVSGRGGYTF. The CDR3 coding sequence is TGCGCCAGCAGCCCCGACTTCGTTAGCGGGAGGGGAGGCTACACCTTC. The entire variable domain, with the rest obtained from reference TRBV5-1 and TRBJ1-2, is as follows: KAGVTQTPRYLIKTRGQQVTLSCSPISGHRSVSWYQQTPGQGLQFLFEYFSETQRNKGNFPGRFSGRQFSNSRSEMNVSTLELGDSALYLCASSPDFVSGRGGYTFGSGTRLTVV.

At least ten counts were recorded for this clonotype. The V gene is TRBV19, the J gene TRBJ1-1, with 7 positions matching TRBD1. V lost 3 bases to trimming and J lost 8 bases; unmatched junction nucleotides: 0. This CDR3 comprises 11 residues. CDR1 and CDR2 from the germline V gene are LNHDA and SQIVND (reference sequence). The CDR3 DNA reads as TGTGCCAGTAGTATGACAGGGGAAGCTTTCTTT. Residues: CASSMTGEAFF.

This clonotype has a single count. The chain uses TRBV7-3 and TRBJ2-1; 8 nucleotides agree with TRBD2. V was pared by 6 bases and J by 5 bases, with 9 bases of the junction left unmatched. This CDR3 contains 15 residues. Germline CDR1 reads SGHTA; CDR2 reads FQGTGA. CDR3 protein: CASRFASGGNNEQFF. The DNA for the CDR3 is TGTGCCAGCAGGTTCGCAAGCGGGGGAAACAATGAGCAGTTCTTC.

This clonotype occurred once. This sequence may be a read error, since a much larger clone differs from it by one base. The chain employs TRBV10-3 and TRBJ2-1; TRBD2 agrees at 10 bases. The ends lost 4 bases at V and 5 bases at J; junction bases unmatched: 5. The CDR3 has 15 amino acids. Germline loops: CDR1 ENHRY, CDR2 SYGVKD. The CDR3 reads CAISVLAGADNEQFF. The CDR3, as DNA: TGTGCCATCAGTGTCCTAGCGGGGGCCGACAATGAGCAGTTCTTC.

This clonotype appeared many times. The J gene is TRBJ2-2, the V gene TRBV12-3 or TRBV12-4; weak D call: TRBD1 (5 bases). Trimming stripped 7 bases from V and 2 bases from J, with 14 bases between. The CDR3 is 15 residues long. The CDR3: CASIEWGRNTGELFF. CDR3 DNA sequence: TGTGCCAGCATCGAGTGGGGCAGAAACACCGGGGAGCTGTTTTTT.

V and J are TRBV10-1 and TRBJ2-4; D is perhaps TRBD2 (7 bases). This CDR3 is 13 amino acids long. Germline CDR1 and CDR2: WNHNN and SYGVQD (reference sequence). Trimming shortened V by 10 bases and J by 9 bases, and 19 bases separated the two germline ends. CDR3 residues: CANPKRGGRIQYF. CDR3 nucleotides: TGCGCCAACCCAAAGAGGGGGGGACGCATTCAGTACTTC.

For this clonotype: At one of its ends the junction is not consistent with the germline gene, which may arise from a read error. The chain recombines TRBV20-1 with TRBJ2-1, with TRBD2 matching over 12 bases. Germline CDR1 DFQATT, CDR2 SNEGSKA (reference sequence). CDR3 length equals 13 residues. The CDR3 protein is CSASAGTSGPMYF. CDR3 sequence (DNA): TGCAGTGCCTCGGCTGGGACTAGCGGGCCGATGTACTTC.

V gene TRBV15 combines with J gene TRBJ2-3; D is uncertain. Trimming pared 5 bases from V and 5 bases from J, leaving 11 bases between. CDR3 length: 13 amino acids. Germline lookup yields CDR1 LNHNV and CDR2 YYDKDF (reference sequence). CDR3 bases: TGTGCCACCAGCCGCCCCGAGGTAGATACGCAGTATTTT. It yields the protein CATSRPEVDTQYF.